The next 14 T cell receptor beta chains were all read from a single sample in a study of blood T cell repertoires in COVID-19 (TCRdb year 2020). The library relied on the immunoSEQ multiplex PCR assay. TCRdb mirrors the immuneACCESS table, restricted to in-frame sequences. Some clones are absent from its copies; in checked studies, under half trace to an unresolved V gene, and the reason for the others is unknown. Across this sample there are more than 200,000 clones, with about 84% seen only once. In total, the top ten clones hold 6% to 7.5% of the sample. What was sequenced was PBMCs or T cells enriched from blood (not recorded which). The receptors derive from a woman aged 40 to 50 with acute COVID-19.

The J gene is TRBJ2-7, the V gene TRBV24-1; D possibly corresponds to TRBD2 (6 bases). The V and J ends lost 3 bases and 1 base respectively, with 9 bases between them. The germline CDR1 and CDR2 sequences are KGHDR and SFDVKD. The CDR3 loop spans 14 amino acids. CDR3 amino acids: CATSDAGKSYEQYF. The CDR3 region has the DNA TGTGCCACCAGTGATGCGGGGAAATCCTACGAGCAGTACTTC.

This chain uses TRBV7-3 with TRBJ2-1, with TRBD2 identical over 14 bases. Germline assignment: CDR1 SGHTA and CDR2 FQGTGA. The CDR3 length is 15 residues. V lost 5 bases and J lost 8; bases outside the gene matches: 5. The CDR3, as DNA: TGTGCCAGCAGCCGACTAGCGGGGGGGCCCGATGAGCAGTTCTTC. This translates into CASSRLAGGPDEQFF.

The J gene is TRBJ1-4, the V gene TRBV12-3 or TRBV12-4; the match to TRBD1 covers 8 bases. CDR3 length equals 13 residues. V trimming: 7 bases; J trimming: 5 bases; junction bases outside the gene matches: 3. CDR3 loop: CASKDRANEKLFF. The DNA of the CDR3 is TGTGCCAGCAAGGACAGGGCAAATGAAAAACTGTTTTTT.

The chain employs TRBV9 and TRBJ2-1, with 8 bases lining up with TRBD2. Looked up from germline, CDR1 is SGDLS and CDR2 is YYNGEE. This CDR3 is built from 15 residues. The V segment lost 0 bases and the J segment 9 bases; nucleotides outside the gene matches: 8. CDR3 amino acids: CASSVGSAGEVEQFF. CDR3 DNA: TGTGCCAGCAGCGTAGGGTCAGCGGGAGAGGTTGAGCAGTTCTTC.

The V call is TRBV5-8, the J call TRBJ2-3; TRBD1 agrees at 7 bases. CDR1 and CDR2 (germline): SGHTS, YDEGEE. V shed 4 bases and J 0 bases; nucleotides not matched to a gene: 5. The CDR3 contains 15 residues. CDR3 amino acids: CASSLGQASTDTQYF. The CDR3 DNA follows: TGTGCCAGCAGCCTAGGACAGGCTAGCACAGATACGCAGTATTTT.

The chain combines TRBV24-1 with TRBJ1-5, with 8 bases lining up with TRBD1. The CDR3 extends over 17 amino acids. V was pared by 4 bases and J by 2 bases, with 9 bases of the junction left unmatched. Germline V gene sequence: CDR1 KGHDR, CDR2 SFDVKD. DNA for the CDR3: TGTGCCACCAGTGACCACCTTGGACAGGGCGGCAATCAGCCCCAGCATTTT. It codes for CATSDHLGQGGNQPQHF.

The V gene is TRBV29-1, the J gene TRBJ1-3; D might be TRBD1 (5 bases). The V gene lost 6 bases and the J gene lost 0 bases, with 12 bases spanning the gap. Germline loops: CDR1 SQVTM, CDR2 ANQGSEA. CDR3 size: 14 residues. CDR3 nucleotide sequence: TGCAGCGTGGGAGGGCAGGGCTCTGGAAACACCATATATTTT. Its protein product is CSVGGQGSGNTIYF.

The rearrangement joins TRBV10-1 to TRBJ2-3; D remains ambiguous. The V gene's germline CDR1 is WNHNN and CDR2 SYGVQD (reference sequence). V shed 6 bases and J shed 0 bases, with 10 bases lying between them. The CDR3 is made up of 14 amino acids. The CDR3: CASSFTGSTDTQYF. CDR3 nucleotide sequence: TGCGCCAGCAGCTTTACTGGTAGCACAGATACGCAGTATTTT.

The rearrangement uses TRBV5-1 and TRBJ1-3, with 8 bases identical to TRBD1. This CDR3 has 15 residues. V lost 4 bases and J lost 4; bases outside the gene matches: 7. Per germline, CDR1 SGHRS and CDR2 YFSETQ. The CDR3 reads CASSPQGAGGNTIYF. CDR3 coding DNA: TGCGCCAGCAGCCCTCAGGGGGCTGGAGGAAACACCATATATTTT.

The chain has TRBV30 and TRBJ2-2; tentative D call: TRBD2 (5 bases). The CDR3 is 14 residues long. Trimming took 7 bases from V and 0 from J, leaving 12 bases between them. Germline CDR1 and CDR2: GTSNPN and SVGIG (reference sequence). The CDR3 bases are TGTGCCTACCGGAGGCACACGAACACCGGGGAGCTGTTTTTT. Amino acids: CAYRRHTNTGELFF.

A single count supports this clone. The gene calls are TRBV24-1 and TRBJ2-3; tentatively, D is TRBD2 (6 bases). The CDR3 length is 16 residues. V lost 1 base and J lost 0, with 10 bases in between. Germline CDR1 reads KGHDR; CDR2 reads SFDVKD. The CDR3 loop is CATSDLRGASTDTQYF. The CDR3 nucleotides are TGTGCCACCAGTGATTTACGCGGGGCTAGCACAGATACGCAGTATTTT.

The rearrangement links TRBV5-1 to TRBJ1-4, with D possibly matching TRBD1 (5 bases). The CDR3 is 13 amino acids. The V gene's germline CDR1 is SGHRS and CDR2 YFSETQ. The V and J ends lost 7 bases and 7 bases respectively, with 14 bases between them. The CDR3 DNA reads TGCGCCAGCCGAATCGCGGGGGGTGAAAAACTGTTTTTT. This encodes CASRIAGGEKLFF.

This clone was counted a few times. V is TRBV10-3 and J is TRBJ2-3, with D perhaps matching TRBD1 (8 bases). The CDR3 is made up of 16 amino acids. Trimming took off 3 bases at V and 6 bases at J, with 19 bases between the two ends. Germline V gene data show CDR1 as ENHRY and CDR2 as SYGVKD. The CDR3 DNA reads TGTGCCATCAGTGACCGCGACAGGGGAGGGATGGATACGCAGTATTTT. Translated: CAISDRDRGGMDTQYF.

The chain carries TRBV19 and TRBJ1-4; 7 bases line up with TRBD1. The V gene's germline CDR1 is LNHDA and CDR2 SQIVND (reference sequence). CDR3 size: 14 residues. V shed 3 bases, J shed 8 bases, and the junction held 6 bases outside the gene matches. CDR3 bases: TGTGCCAGTAGTATTACAGGGGTGGGAGAAAAACTGTTTTTT. Residues: CASSITGVGEKLFF.